What follows are 17 T cell receptor beta chains derived from one specimen sequenced in a study of blood T cell repertoires in COVID-19. Clones were read by immunoSEQ multiplex PCR, and TCRdb kept only the in-frame ones, dropping some. The table has 200,000 to 250,000 clones, more than 85% seen once; the top ten hold about 10%. The material sequenced was peripheral blood. The source of these receptors is a woman between 50 and 59 years old with COVID-19, enrolled during active disease.

The chain links TRBV4-2 to TRBJ2-3, with TRBD2 identical over 7 bases. J was trimmed by 2 bases and V by 0 bases; bases with no gene match: 8. Germline values: CDR1 LGHNA, CDR2 YNFKEQ. The CDR3 is 17 amino acids. CDR3 bases: TGTGCCAGCAGCCAAGATCCCGCGGGGACTACCACAGATACGCAGTATTTT. It codes for CASSQDPAGTTTDTQYF.

The rearrangement uses TRBV11-2 and TRBJ1-2; no clear D gene. Per the germline V gene, CDR1 is SGHAT and CDR2 is FQNNGV. V was cut by 5 bases and J by 0 bases, with 7 bases left in between. The CDR3 runs to 13 residues. CDR3 DNA sequence: TGTGCCAGCAGCCCCTCAGCTAACTATGGCTACACCTTC. Translating it yields CASSPSANYGYTF.

This clone was seen only once. This sequence joins TRBV5-1 and TRBJ2-2; TRBD2 agrees at 8 bases. CDR1 SGHRS and CDR2 YFSETQ come from the germline V gene. This CDR3 comprises 16 residues. With 1 base clipped from V and 1 base from J, the junction kept 3 bases outside the gene matches. CDR3 coding DNA: TGCGCCAGCAGCTTGATGGCGGGGGGGAACACCGGGGAGCTGTTTTTT. Amino acid sequence: CASSLMAGGNTGELFF.

This clone was recorded once. J is TRBJ1-5 and V is TRBV2, with D hard to call. V lost 5 bases, J lost 4 bases, and 18 bases lay in between. The germline V gene encodes CDR1 SNHLY and CDR2 FYNNEI. This CDR3 is built from 16 residues. DNA for the CDR3: TGTGCCAGCAGTCTTCTATTGGGGAGTGGAAATCAGCCCCAGCATTTT. This sequence encodes CASSLLLGSGNQPQHF.

The V gene is TRBV6-6, the J gene TRBJ2-7; TRBD2 aligns across 8 bases. The CDR3 runs to 16 residues. Unmatched junction bases numbered 7, after V lost 0 bases and J lost 3 bases. CDR1 is MNHNY, CDR2 SVGAGI, per germline (reference sequence). In nucleotides, the CDR3 is TGTGCCAGCAGTTACTCGAGGCGGGGGGTAAACTACGAGCAGTACTTC. It is translated as CASSYSRRGVNYEQYF.

This clone has just a few counts. This chain links TRBV19 with TRBJ1-2; D call uncertain. This CDR3 spans 13 amino acids. Germline lookup yields CDR1 LNHDA and CDR2 SQIVND (reference sequence). V was shortened by 6 bases and J by 3 bases, with 11 bases between the two germline ends. CDR3 in DNA: TGTGCCAGTAGGGAGGAATCATACTATGGCTACACCTTC. This gives the protein CASREESYYGYTF.

The chain recombines TRBV30 with TRBJ2-7; 11 nucleotides match TRBD2. The CDR3 covers 16 residues. V shed 0 bases, J shed 5 bases, and the junction held 9 bases outside the gene matches. CDR1 and CDR2 (germline): GTSNPN, SVGIG (reference sequence). CDR3 sequence reads: CAWSVRRLAGFHEQYF. The CDR3 DNA is TGTGCCTGGAGTGTACGCCGACTAGCGGGGTTCCACGAGCAGTACTTC. Filled out from reference TRBV30 and TRBJ2-7, the complete variable domain reads SQTIHQWPATLVQPVGSPLSLECTVEGTSNPNLYWYRQAAGRGLQLLFYSVGIGQISSEVPQNLSASRPQDRQFILSSKKLLLSDSGFYLCAWSVRRLAGFHEQYFGPGTRLTVT.

The chain couples TRBV5-1 to TRBJ2-1, with D perhaps TRBD2 (5 bases). The CDR3 covers 16 residues. Germline V gene sequence: CDR1 SGHRS, CDR2 YFSETQ. The germline V and J ends were trimmed by 4 bases and 0 bases, with 14 bases remaining between them. The CDR3 coding sequence is TGCGCCAGCAGCCAACGGACTCCTAGCTCCTACAATGAGCAGTTCTTC. Its protein product is CASSQRTPSSYNEQFF.

The chain uses TRBV6-6 and TRBJ1-4; D might be TRBD1 (6 bases). The CDR3 length is 11 residues. Germline assignment: CDR1 MNHNY and CDR2 SVGAGI (reference sequence). Between the trimmed V and J ends, which lost 4 bases and 13 bases, there was a span of 10 bases. CDR3 region: CASSSQGGLFF. CDR3 nucleotide sequence: TGTGCCAGCAGTTCACAGGGCGGACTGTTTTTT.

The chain uses TRBV5-5 and TRBJ2-3, with TRBD1 as a possible D gene (6 bases). CDR1 is SGHKS, CDR2 YYEKEE, per germline (reference sequence). The CDR3 sequence is 15 residues long. Deletions cut 1 base from V and 1 base from J, with 10 bases between. CDR3 sequence: CASSLQGLGTDTQYF. The DNA for the CDR3 is TGTGCCAGCAGCTTGCAGGGGCTAGGCACAGATACGCAGTATTTT.

The chain links TRBV5-1 to TRBJ2-2, with 8 bases matching TRBD2. The CDR3 runs 15 residues. CDR1 SGHRS and CDR2 YFSETQ come from the germline V gene. V was pared by 0 bases and J by 6 bases, with 4 bases of the junction left unmatched. The CDR3 sequence is CASSLAVAGSGELFF. The DNA of the CDR3 is TGCGCCAGCAGCTTGGCGGTAGCGGGGTCCGGGGAGCTGTTTTTT.

This clone was seen only once. The chain links TRBV6-2 or TRBV6-3 to TRBJ2-4, with TRBD2 as a possible D gene (6 bases). CDR3 size: 19 residues. Germline lookup yields CDR1 MNHEY and CDR2 SVGEGT. The germline V and J ends were trimmed by 4 bases and 0 bases, with 22 bases remaining between them. CDR3 sequence reads: CASSFGNTLALLAKNIQYF. CDR3 bases: TGTGCCAGCAGTTTCGGGAATACCCTAGCGCTGCTAGCCAAAAACATTCAGTACTTC.

The CDR3 reads CASSRGTSGAFVNEQFF. The DNA of the CDR3 is TGTGCCAGTAGTAGGGGTACTAGCGGGGCGTTTGTTAATGAGCAGTTCTTC. The chain employs TRBV19 and TRBJ2-1, with 10 bases aligning to TRBD2. V dropped 4 bases and J dropped 7; count of bases not matched to a gene: 13. The CDR3 has 17 residues. CDR1 and CDR2 (germline): LNHDA, SQIVND (reference sequence).

The chain joins TRBV2 to TRBJ1-5, with D uncertain. This CDR3 spans 13 amino acids. Germline CDR1 and CDR2: SNHLY and FYNNEI. Trimming took 7 bases from V and 0 from J, leaving 7 bases between them. The CDR3 region is CASMPDSNQPQHF. In DNA form, the CDR3 reads TGTGCCAGCATGCCAGATAGCAATCAGCCCCAGCATTTT.

This chain joins TRBV9 and TRBJ2-7, with D unresolved. V was shortened by 4 bases and J by 3 bases, with 17 bases between the two germline ends. Looked up from germline, CDR1 is SGDLS and CDR2 is YYNGEE. CDR3 length: 15 amino acids. The CDR3 here is CASSPQFNRHYEQYF. The CDR3, as DNA: TGTGCCAGCAGCCCTCAGTTTAACCGACACTACGAGCAGTACTTC.

The chain has TRBV6-1 and TRBJ1-6; possibly TRBD1 for D (5 bases). The CDR3 totals 14 residues. Germline V CDR1 and CDR2: MNHNS, SASEGT. Trimming removed 3 bases from V and 4 bases from J, with 7 bases in between. In DNA form, the CDR3 reads TGTGCCAGCAGTGACAGGGTATATAATTCACCCCTCCACTTT. Translation: CASSDRVYNSPLHF.

The chain joins TRBV3-1 (or the pseudogene TRBV3-2) to TRBJ1-2, with TRBD1 matching 9 bases. Germline values: CDR1 LGHDT, CDR2 YNNKEL (reference sequence). The CDR3 covers 14 residues. Germline trimming cut 4 bases from V and 8 bases from J; bases unmatched to any gene: 8. The CDR3 DNA sequence: TGTGCCAGCAGCCTCCTACAGGGGGCCCGGGGCTACACCTTC. It is translated as CASSLLQGARGYTF.